Below, 7 T cell receptor beta chains from the same sample are listed, as sequenced in a study of T cell responses to AZD1222 COVID-19 vaccine. TCRdb's table, derived via immunoSEQ multiplex PCR, lists solely in-frame clones and lacks some. The sample has some 99,000 clones, approximately 85% seen once. The source was peripheral blood, collected on day 0 of MenACWY control vaccination. Receptors were obtained from an adult in good health.

The chain uses TRBV4-1 and TRBJ1-3; no firm D call. The V gene's germline CDR1 is MGHRA and CDR2 YSYEKL. V shed 0 bases and J shed 0 bases, with 12 bases lying between them. The CDR3 spans 17 residues. The CDR3 DNA sequence: TGCGCCAGCAGCCAAGATACCTACCTAAGCTCTGGAAACACCATATATTTT. Residues: CASSQDTYLSSGNTIYF.

V and J are TRBV5-1 and TRBJ2-2, with no clear D. The germline V gene has CDR1 SGHRS and CDR2 YFSETQ. V was cut by 5 bases and J by 4 bases, with 9 bases left in between. This CDR3 has 13 residues. CDR3: CASRLAGTGELFF. The CDR3 DNA sequence: TGCGCCAGCAGGTTAGCCGGCACCGGGGAGCTGTTTTTT.

This clone was seen a few times. The V call is TRBV15, the J call TRBJ2-2; unclear D gene. Germline CDR1 LNHNV, CDR2 YYDKDF (reference sequence). Trimming cost V 0 bases and J 2 bases, with 7 bases left between them. The CDR3 runs 15 residues. DNA for the CDR3: TGTGCCACCAGCAGAGAGCTTCCAAACACCGGGGAGCTGTTTTTT. Residues: CATSRELPNTGELFF.

V and J are TRBV14 and TRBJ2-2; D ambiguous. The germline gives CDR1 SGHDN, CDR2 FVKESK. Trimming stripped 7 bases from V and 0 bases from J, with 15 bases between. The CDR3 spans 16 residues. This CDR3 reads CASKMGSGSNTGELFF. As DNA, the CDR3 is TGTGCCAGCAAGATGGGATCGGGTTCGAACACCGGGGAGCTGTTTTTT.

The CDR3 nucleotides read TGTGCCAGCAGCCCAGGGACTTCCTTAAAACTACACACCGGGGAGCTGTTTTTT. Protein: CASSPGTSLKLHTGELFF. V is TRBV3-1 (or the pseudogene TRBV3-2) and J is TRBJ2-2; a possible D gene is TRBD2 (6 bases). The germline V and J ends were trimmed by 4 bases and 3 bases, with 21 bases remaining between them. The CDR3 loop spans 18 amino acids. Per the germline V gene, CDR1 is LGHDT and CDR2 is YNNKEL (reference sequence).

The chain links TRBV28 to TRBJ1-2; maybe TRBD1 (6 bases). This CDR3 region has 17 residues. Germline V lookup: CDR1 MDHEN, CDR2 SYDVKM. V shed 6 bases and J shed 1 base, with 21 bases lying between them. CDR3 DNA sequence: TGTGCCAGCAGCTATCCCCGGGCGGGGGCCGGTAACTATGGCTACACCTTC. It translates to CASSYPRAGAGNYGYTF.

The chain has TRBV5-4 and TRBJ2-7, with TRBD1 as a possible D gene (5 bases). CDR1 SGHNT and CDR2 YYREEE come from the germline V gene (reference sequence). The CDR3 extends over 13 amino acids. V was trimmed by 1 base and J by 1 base, leaving 6 bases between them. The CDR3 nucleotides are TGTGCCAGCAGCTTGCAGGGTTCCTACGAGCAGTACTTC. Protein: CASSLQGSYEQYF.